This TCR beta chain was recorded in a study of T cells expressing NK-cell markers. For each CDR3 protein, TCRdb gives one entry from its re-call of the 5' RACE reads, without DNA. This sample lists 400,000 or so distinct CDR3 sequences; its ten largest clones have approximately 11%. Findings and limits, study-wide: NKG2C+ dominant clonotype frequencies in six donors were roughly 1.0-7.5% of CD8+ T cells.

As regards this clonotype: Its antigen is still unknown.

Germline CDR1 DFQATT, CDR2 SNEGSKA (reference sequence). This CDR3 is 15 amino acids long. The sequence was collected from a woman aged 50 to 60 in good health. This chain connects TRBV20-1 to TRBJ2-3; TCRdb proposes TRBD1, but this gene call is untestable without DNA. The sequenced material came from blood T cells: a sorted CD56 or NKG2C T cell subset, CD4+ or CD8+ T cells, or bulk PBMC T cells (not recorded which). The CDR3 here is CSALPHRVSTDTQYF.